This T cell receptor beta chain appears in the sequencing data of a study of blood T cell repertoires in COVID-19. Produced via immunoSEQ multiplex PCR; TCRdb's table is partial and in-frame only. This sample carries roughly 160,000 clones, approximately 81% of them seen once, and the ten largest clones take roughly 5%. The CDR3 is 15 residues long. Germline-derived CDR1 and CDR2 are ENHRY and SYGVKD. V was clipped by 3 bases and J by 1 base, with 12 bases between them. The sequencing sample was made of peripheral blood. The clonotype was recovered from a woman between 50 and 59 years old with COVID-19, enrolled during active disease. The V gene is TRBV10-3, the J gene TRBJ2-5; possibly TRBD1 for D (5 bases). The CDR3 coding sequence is TGTGCCATCAGTGACCCCGGACAACCCCAAGAGACCCAGTACTTC. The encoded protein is CAISDPGQPQETQYF.